Presented here are 22 T cell receptor beta chains from one specimen sequenced in a study of blood T cells in healthy people across ages. A J-beta primer mix and a sample-barcoded 5' primer were used in a second PCR of about 6 to 12 cycles. One entry per CDR3 protein results from TCRdb running MiXCR on the 5' RACE reads. The sample holds about 700,000 distinct CDR3 sequences, roughly 32% seen once. The sample was blood. The origin of the receptors is a woman aged 80 or older in good health.

This clonotype was recorded a few times. The CDR3 sequence is CASSPTVPTYNAQYF. CDR3 sequence (DNA): TGTGCCAGCAGCCCGACTGTTCCTACCTACAATGCGCAGTACTTC. The J gene is TRBJ2-7, the V gene TRBV7-6, with D hard to call. Germline V gives CDR1 SGHVS, CDR2 FNYEAQ. CDR3 length equals 15 residues. The V and J ends lost 5 bases and 9 bases respectively, with 23 bases between them.

In regard to this clonotype: The junction shows a germline mismatch at one end, possibly a read error. The chain is built from TRBV7-2 and TRBJ2-1; 8 bases match TRBD1. The germline V gene encodes CDR1 SGHTA and CDR2 FQGNSA. The CDR3 has 15 residues. The CDR3: CANSQDRGPNNEQVF. In DNA form, the CDR3 reads TGTGCCAACAGCCAAGACAGGGGCCCCAACAATGAGCAGGTCTTC. Full variable domain (remainder filled in from reference TRBV7-2 and TRBJ2-1): GAGVSQSPSNKVTEKGKDVELRCDPISGHTALYWYRQSLGQGLEFLIYFQGNSAPDKSGLPSDRFSAERTGGSVSTLTIQRTQQEDSAVYLCANSQDRGPNNEQVFGPGTRLTVL.

This clonotype came up many times. The CDR3 bases are TGCAGCGCCGCCGGCGAAGGGGTTAATGAAAAACTGTTTTTT. Protein product: CSAAGEGVNEKLFF. The rearrangement links TRBV29-1 to TRBJ1-4, with D maybe TRBD1 (5 bases). With 7 bases removed from V and 4 bases from J, the gap between germline ends came to 16 bases. Per the germline V gene, CDR1 is SQVTM and CDR2 is ANQGSEA. CDR3 size: 14 residues.

Only a few counts were recorded for this clonotype. This rearrangement joins TRBV13 to TRBJ2-1; 10 bases are a match to TRBD1. The V and J ends lost 5 bases and 6 bases, in that order; junction bases with no gene match: 4. The germline V gene has CDR1 PRHDT and CDR2 FYEKMQ (reference sequence). The CDR3 totals 14 residues. CDR3 sequence (DNA): TGTGCCAGCAGCCCTAGACAGGGGGCCAATGAGCAGTTCTTC. It yields the protein CASSPRQGANEQFF. Variable domain in full (rest from reference TRBV13 and TRBJ2-1): AAGVIQSPRHLIKEKRETATLKCYPIPRHDTVYWYQQGPGQDPQFLISFYEKMQSDKGSIPDRFSAQQFSDYHSELNMSSLELGDSALYFCASSPRQGANEQFFGPGTRLTVL.

This clonotype was counted between two and nine times. A clone one base away is much larger, so this may be a read error. The rearrangement uses TRBV12-3 or TRBV12-4 and TRBJ2-3, with 8 bases aligning to TRBD2. Trimming took 2 bases from V and 0 from J; bases not matched to a gene: 4. The CDR3 is made up of 16 amino acids. This CDR3 is CASSLRGTRSTDTQYF. CDR3 DNA sequence: TGTGCCAGCAGTTTAAGGGGGACTAGGAGCACAGATACGCAGTATTTT.

This clonotype has ten or more counts. The chain joins TRBV15 to TRBJ2-5, with D maybe TRBD2 (6 bases). V was trimmed by 0 bases and J by 1 base, leaving 12 bases between them. This CDR3 is 16 amino acids long. Germline-derived CDR1 and CDR2 are LNHNV and YYDKDF (reference sequence). This CDR3 reads CATSRDLAGTQETQYF. For the CDR3, the DNA is TGTGCCACCAGCAGAGATCTCGCGGGGACCCAAGAGACCCAGTACTTC.

This clonotype was counted at least ten times. CDR3 DNA sequence: TGTGCCAGCAGCCCCTACGGGCCGACGGACTATGGCTACACCTTC. Residues: CASSPYGPTDYGYTF. The genes are TRBV3-1 and TRBJ1-2, with D unresolved. The CDR3 is 15 amino acids. Germline-derived CDR1 and CDR2 are LGHDT and YNNKEL (reference sequence). Trimming removed 4 bases from V and 3 bases from J, with 15 bases in between.

The chain is built from TRBV20-1 and TRBJ2-7; the match to TRBD1 covers 7 bases. From germline, CDR1 is DFQATT and CDR2 SNEGSKA (reference sequence). The CDR3 covers 14 residues. Unmatched junction bases numbered 10, after V lost 6 bases and J lost 2 bases. CDR3 sequence: CSATGQAGTYEQYF. For the CDR3, the DNA is TGCAGTGCGACCGGACAGGCGGGCACCTACGAGCAGTACTTC.

On this clonotype itself: Given a much more abundant clone one base away, this may be a read error. The gene calls are TRBV6-2 or TRBV6-3 and TRBJ2-7; D is undetermined. CDR1 and CDR2 from the germline V gene are MNHEY and SVGEGT. The CDR3 has 13 amino acids. The V and J ends lost 8 bases and 0 bases respectively, with 11 bases between them. As DNA, the CDR3 is TGTGCCAGCGCCGTATCTCACTCCTACGAGCAGTACTTC. Its protein product is CASAVSHSYEQYF.

Ten or more counts support this clonotype. The chain is built from TRBV5-1 and TRBJ2-5; D ambiguous. This CDR3 contains 14 residues. Between the trimmed V and J ends, which lost 7 bases and 5 bases, there was a span of 18 bases. Germline assignment: CDR1 SGHRS and CDR2 YFSETQ. Here the CDR3 reads CASLTTPGGETQYF. The CDR3 coding sequence is TGCGCCAGCCTCACAACCCCGGGTGGGGAGACCCAGTACTTC.

Ten or more counts support this clonotype. The V call is TRBV10-3, the J call TRBJ1-2, with 9 positions matching TRBD1. The germline CDR1 and CDR2 sequences are ENHRY and SYGVKD. After removal of 7 bases from V and 6 bases from J, the junction contained 9 bases not matched to a gene. CDR3 length: 14 amino acids. The CDR3 nucleotides read TGTGCCATCAACTTGGCGGGACAGGGAAATGGCTACACCTTC. Protein: CAINLAGQGNGYTF.

This clonotype showed up just a few times. This chain links TRBV2 with TRBJ1-5; possible D gene TRBD1, 5 bases. Trimming left V 2 bases short and J 7 bases short, with 12 bases between. Per germline, CDR1 SNHLY and CDR2 FYNNEI. This CDR3 is 14 amino acids long. CDR3 in DNA: TGTGCCAGCAGTGAATTTAGGGGAAACCAGCCCCAGCATTTT. Encoded protein: CASSEFRGNQPQHF.

The table lists this clonotype with a count of one. Possible read error: a much larger clone is one base away. J is TRBJ2-7 and V is TRBV5-1, with 7 nucleotides matching TRBD2. CDR3 length: 17 amino acids. V shed 4 bases, J shed 7 bases, and the junction held 20 bases outside the gene matches. Per the germline V gene, CDR1 is SGHRS and CDR2 is YFSETQ. The CDR3 sequence is CASSPIMERGGGNEQYF. The CDR3 DNA reads TGCGCCAGCAGCCCTATAATGGAGCGGGGAGGTGGGAATGAGCAGTACTTC.

V is TRBV5-5 and J is TRBJ2-4; 8 bases are a match to TRBD1. Germline V gene data show CDR1 as SGHKS and CDR2 as YYEKEE (reference sequence). The CDR3 is 16 residues long. After removal of 5 bases from V and 15 bases from J, the junction contained 22 bases not matched to a gene. Here the CDR3 DNA reads TGTGCCAGCAGTTCAGGGGGGCGGCAGGGGGCCTACGAGCTGTACTTC. Translating gives CASSSGGRQGAYELYF.

In its sample, this clonotype was seen many times. The chain's CDR3 is CASSRGGRYNEQFF. The CDR3 DNA sequence: TGTGCCAGCAGTCGAGGGGGGCGCTACAATGAGCAGTTCTTC. The chain is built from TRBV5-6 and TRBJ2-1; either TRBD1 or TRBD2 may supply D (6 bases each). This CDR3 is built from 14 residues. Trimming shortened V by 5 bases and J by 3 bases, and 12 bases separated the two germline ends. Germline CDR1 reads SGHDT; CDR2 reads YYEEEE.

The chain recombines TRBV7-2 with TRBJ2-3; 12 nucleotides match TRBD2. This CDR3 has 17 residues. Germline lookup yields CDR1 SGHTA and CDR2 FQGNSA. With 2 bases clipped from V and 6 bases from J, the junction kept 9 bases outside the gene matches. CDR3 sequence (DNA): TGTGCCAGCAGCTTATGGGCTAGCGGGGGGGCATCGGATACGCAGTATTTT. It codes for CASSLWASGGASDTQYF.

This clonotype has just one count. The germline gene is not matched at one end of the junction; a read error may be the cause. The V and J genes are TRBV6-6 and TRBJ2-5; TRBD2 is a possible D gene (5 bases). Judging by the DNA end, TRBJ2-7 fits better; the J call may be wrong. Per germline, CDR1 MNHNY and CDR2 SVGAGI (reference sequence). This CDR3 contains 11 residues. The CDR3 is CAGSYGNEQYF. CDR3 sequence (DNA): TGTGCCGGCAGCTACGGGAACGAGCAGTACTTC.

The gene calls are TRBV5-1 and TRBJ2-7; D may be TRBD2 (5 bases). The CDR3 is 15 residues long. V was pared by 0 bases and J by 0 bases, with 10 bases between. Germline lookup yields CDR1 SGHRS and CDR2 YFSETQ. CDR3: CASSLGTEGSYEQYF. Written as DNA, the CDR3 is TGCGCCAGCAGCTTGGGGACTGAGGGCTCCTACGAGCAGTACTTC.

There are a few counts of this clonotype. Compared with germline, one end of the junction differs, possibly owing to a read error. This chain connects TRBV7-9 to TRBJ2-5, with D tentatively TRBD1 or TRBD2 (6 bases each). The CDR3 sequence is 15 residues long. CDR1 and CDR2 from the germline V gene are SEHNR and FQNEAQ (reference sequence). CDR3: CASSLGGAGKEAQYF. As DNA, the CDR3 is TGTGCCAGCAGCTTAGGGGGGGCCGGGAAAGAGGCCCAGTACTTC. The full variable domain, its missing parts supplied by reference TRBV7-9 and TRBJ2-5, is DTGVSQNPRHKITKRGQNVTFRCDPISEHNRLYWYRQTLGQGPEFLTYFQNEAQLEKSRLLSDRFSAERPKGSFSTLEIQRTEQGDSAMYLCASSLGGAGKEAQYFGPGTRLLVL.

This chain joins TRBV5-1 and TRBJ2-1; TRBD1 matches 7 bases. Germline V lookup: CDR1 SGHRS, CDR2 YFSETQ. The CDR3 is 16 amino acids. Trimming at V came to 0 bases and at J to 4 bases, leaving 7 bases not matched to a gene. The CDR3 is CASSLAQGPIYNEQFF. DNA for the CDR3: TGCGCCAGCAGCTTGGCACAGGGGCCAATTTACAATGAGCAGTTCTTC.

CDR3 protein: CASSRGGGWESHGYTF. In nucleotides, the CDR3 is TGTGCCAGCAGTAGAGGGGGGGGCTGGGAGTCGCATGGCTACACCTTC. The rearrangement links TRBV12-3 or TRBV12-4 to TRBJ1-2, with D tentatively TRBD1 (6 bases). Trimming took off 5 bases at V and 6 bases at J, with 22 bases between the two ends. The CDR3 has 16 amino acids.

V usage is TRBV20-1 and J usage is TRBJ2-5, with 7 positions matching TRBD2. This CDR3 is 16 amino acids long. The germline gives CDR1 DFQATT, CDR2 SNEGSKA (reference sequence). V lost 3 bases to trimming and J lost 0 bases; unmatched junction nucleotides: 10. CDR3 loop: CSASRLAVTYQETQYF. CDR3 bases: TGCAGTGCTAGCCGTCTAGCGGTCACGTACCAAGAGACCCAGTACTTC.